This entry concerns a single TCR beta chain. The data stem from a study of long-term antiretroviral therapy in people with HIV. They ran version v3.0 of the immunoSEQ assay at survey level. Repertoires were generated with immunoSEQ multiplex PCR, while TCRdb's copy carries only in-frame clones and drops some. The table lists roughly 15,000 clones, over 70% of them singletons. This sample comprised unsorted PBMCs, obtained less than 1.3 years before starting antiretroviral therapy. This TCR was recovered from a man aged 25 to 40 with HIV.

CDR3 sequence reads: CASIKGGPENQPQHF. CDR3 coding DNA: TGTGCCAGCATCAAGGGAGGGCCAGAAAATCAGCCCCAGCATTTT. The chain couples TRBV2 to TRBJ1-5; D is ambiguous. Per germline, CDR1 SNHLY and CDR2 FYNNEI. The germline V and J ends were trimmed by 7 bases and 4 bases, with 17 bases remaining between them. The CDR3 is 15 residues long.